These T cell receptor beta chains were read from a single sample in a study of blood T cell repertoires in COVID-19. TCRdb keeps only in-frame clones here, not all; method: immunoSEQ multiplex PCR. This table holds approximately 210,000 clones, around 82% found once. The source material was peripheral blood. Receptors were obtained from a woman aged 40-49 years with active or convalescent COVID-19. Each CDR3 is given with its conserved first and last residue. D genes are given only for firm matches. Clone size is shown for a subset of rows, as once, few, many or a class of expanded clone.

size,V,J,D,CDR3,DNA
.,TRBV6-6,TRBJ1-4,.,CASRGGAGNNEKLFF,TGTGCCAGCAGGGGGGGGGCAGGGAATAATGAAAAACTGTTTTTT
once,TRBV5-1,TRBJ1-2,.,CASSLGRGGGYTF,TGCGCCAGCAGCTTGGGGAGGGGTGGTGGCTACACCTTC
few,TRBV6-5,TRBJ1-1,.,CASSSQGTEAFF,TGTGCCAGCAGTTCCCAGGGTACTGAAGCTTTCTTT
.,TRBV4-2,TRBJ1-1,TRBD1,CASSYGTGDTEAFF,TGTGCCAGCAGCTACGGGACAGGGGACACTGAAGCTTTCTTT
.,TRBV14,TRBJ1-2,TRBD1,CASSLTPGQGYGYTF,TGTGCCAGCAGCCTGACCCCGGGACAGGGGTATGGCTACACCTTC
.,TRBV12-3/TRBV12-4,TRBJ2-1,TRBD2,CASSLNMREEQFF,TGTGCCAGCAGTTTAAATATGCGGGAGGAGCAGTTCTTC
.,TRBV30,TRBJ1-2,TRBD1,CAGTGDAGYGYTF,TGTGCCGGAACAGGGGACGCGGGCTATGGCTACACCTTC
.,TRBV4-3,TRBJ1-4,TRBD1,CASSPIGQGANEKLFF,TGCGCCAGCAGCCCGATCGGACAGGGAGCTAATGAAAAACTGTTTTTT
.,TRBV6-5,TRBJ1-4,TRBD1,CATADRVDEKLFF,TGTGCCACCGCGGACAGGGTGGATGAAAAACTGTTTTTT
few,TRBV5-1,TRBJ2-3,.,CASSLVKVAGGTDTQYF,TGCGCCAGCAGCTTGGTGAAGGTGGCGGGCGGCACAGATACGCAGTATTTT
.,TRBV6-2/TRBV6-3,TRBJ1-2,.,CASSYDSLYGYTF,TGTGCCAGCAGTTACGACAGCCTCTATGGCTACACCTTC
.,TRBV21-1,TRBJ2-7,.,CASSKVGDRDNHSYEQYF,TGTGCCAGCAGCAAAGTCGGAGACCGGGACAACCACTCCTACGAGCAGTACTTC
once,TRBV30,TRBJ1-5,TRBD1,CAWSRDRGSNQPQHF,TGTGCCTGGAGTCGGGACAGGGGTAGCAATCAGCCCCAGCATTTT
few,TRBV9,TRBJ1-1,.,CASSVDRQWNTEAFF,TGTGCCAGCAGCGTAGATCGACAGTGGAACACTGAAGCTTTCTTT
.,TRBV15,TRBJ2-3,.,CATSRGTGLSTDTQYF,TGTGCCACCAGCAGAGGTACAGGGCTTAGCACAGATACGCAGTATTTT
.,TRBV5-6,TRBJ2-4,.,CASTSRGGENIQYF,TGTGCCAGCACCTCGAGGGGAGGAGAAAACATTCAGTACTTC
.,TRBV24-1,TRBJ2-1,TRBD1,CATSDDDRGLNEQFF,TGTGCCACCAGTGATGATGACAGGGGGCTGAATGAGCAGTTCTTC
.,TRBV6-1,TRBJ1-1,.,CASSEYDGRMNTEAFF,TGTGCCAGCAGTGAATACGATGGCAGGATGAACACTGAAGCTTTCTTT
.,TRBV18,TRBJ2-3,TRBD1,CASSPRGTGSDTQYF,TGTGCCAGCTCACCACGCGGGACAGGGTCGGATACGCAGTATTTT
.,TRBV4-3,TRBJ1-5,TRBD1,CASSQDPGQADQPQHF,TGCGCCAGCAGCCAAGATCCGGGACAGGCGGATCAGCCCCAGCATTTT
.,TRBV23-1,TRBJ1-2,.,CASSQSSKRRVGLEAGYTF,TGCGCCAGCAGTCAATCTTCGAAGAGGAGGGTCGGGCTTGAGGCTGGCTACACCTTC
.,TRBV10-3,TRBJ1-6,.,CAISLETDYNSPLHF,TGTGCCATCTCTCTCGAGACAGACTATAATTCACCCCTCCACTTT
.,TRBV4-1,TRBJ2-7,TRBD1,CASSQDRGPYYEQYF,TGCGCCAGCAGCCAAGATAGGGGGCCGTACTACGAGCAGTACTTC
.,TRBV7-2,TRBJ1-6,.,CASTPSSYNSPLHF,TGTGCCAGCACCCCCAGCTCCTATAATTCACCCCTCCACTTT
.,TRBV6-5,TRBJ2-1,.,CASSPPGSYNEQFF,TGTGCCAGCAGCCCCCCAGGCTCCTACAATGAGCAGTTCTTC
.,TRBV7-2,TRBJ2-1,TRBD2,CASSSSSTGTSGGASTFF,TGTGCCAGCAGCTCCTCCTCGACCGGGACTAGCGGGGGGGCATCCACGTTCTTC
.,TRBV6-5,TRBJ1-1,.,CASSYSGRDTEAFF,TGTGCCAGCAGTTACAGTGGCAGGGACACTGAAGCTTTCTTT
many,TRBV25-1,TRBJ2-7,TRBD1,CASRRGQGSYEQYF,TGTGCCAGCAGGAGGGGACAGGGTTCTTACGAGCAGTACTTC
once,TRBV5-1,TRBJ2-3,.,CASSLTGEDTQYF,TGCGCCAGCAGCTTGACAGGAGAGGATACGCAGTATTTT
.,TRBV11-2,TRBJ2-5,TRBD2,CASRIAGEETQYF,TGTGCCAGCAGAATAGCGGGAGAAGAGACCCAGTACTTC
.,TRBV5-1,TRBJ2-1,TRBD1,CASSGGQGSHNEQFF,TGCGCCAGCAGCGGGGGACAGGGATCCCACAATGAGCAGTTCTTC
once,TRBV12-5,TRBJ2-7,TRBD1,CASGLVGQGDPYEQYF,TGTGCTAGTGGTCTTGTTGGACAGGGGGATCCTTACGAGCAGTACTTC
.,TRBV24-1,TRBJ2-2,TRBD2,CATSDTTGLAATGELFF,TGTGCCACCAGTGATACAACGGGACTAGCGGCCACCGGGGAGCTGTTTTTT
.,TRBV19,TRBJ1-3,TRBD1,CASSPTTYRQGSGNTIYF,TGTGCCAGTAGCCCAACAACCTATCGACAGGGCTCTGGAAACACCATATATTTT
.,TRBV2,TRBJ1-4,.,CASTGNEKLFF,TGTGCCAGTACAGGGAATGAAAAACTGTTTTTT
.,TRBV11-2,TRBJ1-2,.,CASSLGQINYGYTF,TGTGCCAGCAGCCTAGGACAGATAAACTATGGCTACACCTTC
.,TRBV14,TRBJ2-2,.,CASSQEWTDPTGELFF,TGTGCCAGCAGCCAAGAATGGACAGATCCGACCGGGGAGCTGTTTTTT
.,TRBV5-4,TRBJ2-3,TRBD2,CASSLGASGGPDTQYF,TGTGCCAGCAGCTTGGGGGCCAGCGGGGGGCCGGATACGCAGTATTTT
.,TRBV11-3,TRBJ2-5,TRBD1,CASSGTGTETQYF,TGTGCCAGCAGCGGGACAGGTACGGAGACCCAGTACTTC
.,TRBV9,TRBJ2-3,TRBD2,CASSVTAGGLDTQYF,TGTGCCAGCAGCGTTACGGCGGGAGGGCTGGATACGCAGTATTTT
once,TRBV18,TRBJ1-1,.,CASSPWGGAPNTEAFF,TGTGCCAGCTCACCTTGGGGGGGGGCTCCGAACACTGAAGCTTTCTTT